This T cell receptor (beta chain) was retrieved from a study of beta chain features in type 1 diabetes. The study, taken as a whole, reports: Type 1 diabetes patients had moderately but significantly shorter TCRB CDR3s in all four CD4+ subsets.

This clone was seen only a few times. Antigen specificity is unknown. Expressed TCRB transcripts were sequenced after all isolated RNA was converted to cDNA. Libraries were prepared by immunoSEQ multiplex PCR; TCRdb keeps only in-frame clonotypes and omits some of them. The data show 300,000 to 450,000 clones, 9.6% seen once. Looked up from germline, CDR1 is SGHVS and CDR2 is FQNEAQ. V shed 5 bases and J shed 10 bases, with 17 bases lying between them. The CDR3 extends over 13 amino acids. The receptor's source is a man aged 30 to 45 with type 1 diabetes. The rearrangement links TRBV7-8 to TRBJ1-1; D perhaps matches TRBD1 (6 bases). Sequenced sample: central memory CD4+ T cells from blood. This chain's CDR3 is CASSPSQGQGAFF. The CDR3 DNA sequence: TGTGCCAGCAGCCCTAGTCAGGGGCAGGGAGCTTTCTTT.